The source of this TCR beta chain is a study of T cell changes during pregnancy in multiple sclerosis. Some clones are missing from TCRdb's copy, which holds only in-frame ones; the method was immunoSEQ multiplex PCR. The table shows more than 80,000 clones, with 92% occurring only once. This CDR3 has 13 residues. The germline CDR1 and CDR2 sequences are SEHNR and FQNEAQ (reference sequence). Trimming took 0 bases from V and 9 from J, leaving 9 bases between them. The chain carries TRBV7-9 and TRBJ2-1; TRBD2 is a possible D gene (5 bases). The starting material was peripheral blood, obtained in the first trimester of pregnancy. The clonotype comes from a female donor with multiple sclerosis, enrolled in a pregnancy study. The CDR3 loop reads CASSLAGAGEQFF. The CDR3 nucleotides are TGTGCCAGCAGCTTAGCGGGAGCCGGTGAGCAGTTCTTC.